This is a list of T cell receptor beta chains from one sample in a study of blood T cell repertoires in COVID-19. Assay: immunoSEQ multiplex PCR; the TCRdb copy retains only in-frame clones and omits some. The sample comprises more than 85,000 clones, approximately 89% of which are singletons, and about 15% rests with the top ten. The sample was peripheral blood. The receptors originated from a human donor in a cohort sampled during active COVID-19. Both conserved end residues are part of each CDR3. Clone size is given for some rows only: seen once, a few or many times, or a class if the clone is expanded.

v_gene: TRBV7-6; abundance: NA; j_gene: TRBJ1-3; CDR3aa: CASSLVQGWVENTIYF
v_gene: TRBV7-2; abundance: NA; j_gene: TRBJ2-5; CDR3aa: CASSLQAGGPETQYF
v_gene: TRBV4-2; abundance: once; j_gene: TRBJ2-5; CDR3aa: CASSLGGPQETQYF
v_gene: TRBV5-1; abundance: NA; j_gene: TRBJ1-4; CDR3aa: CASSSGGDEKLFF
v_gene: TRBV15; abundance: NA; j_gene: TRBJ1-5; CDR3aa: CATSRGGGSNQPQHF
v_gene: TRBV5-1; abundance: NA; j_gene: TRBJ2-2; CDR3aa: CASSFWTSATGELFF
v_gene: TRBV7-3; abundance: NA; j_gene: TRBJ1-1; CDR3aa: CASSPTRGGTEAFF
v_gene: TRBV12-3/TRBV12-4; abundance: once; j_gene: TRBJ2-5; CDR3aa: CASSFAGAGGRDF
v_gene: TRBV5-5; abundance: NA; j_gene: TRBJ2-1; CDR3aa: CASSSDRFNEQFF
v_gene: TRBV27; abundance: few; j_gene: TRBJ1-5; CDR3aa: CASSIIRLGTGDLSNQPQHF
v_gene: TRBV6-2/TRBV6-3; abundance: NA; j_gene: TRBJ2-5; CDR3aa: CASSIKEIQETQYF
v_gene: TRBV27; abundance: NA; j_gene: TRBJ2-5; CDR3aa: CASSYTGGAGGTQYF
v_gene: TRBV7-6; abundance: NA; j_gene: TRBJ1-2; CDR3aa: CASSPGGGGNYGYTF
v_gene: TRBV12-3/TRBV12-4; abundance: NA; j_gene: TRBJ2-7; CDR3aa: CASTRQGAYEQYF
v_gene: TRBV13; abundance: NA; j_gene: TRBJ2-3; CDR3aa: CASSLEGTGSDTQYF
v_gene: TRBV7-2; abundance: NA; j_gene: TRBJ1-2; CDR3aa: CASSLGQGEGGYTF
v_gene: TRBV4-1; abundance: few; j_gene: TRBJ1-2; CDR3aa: CASSRVGRALYGYTF
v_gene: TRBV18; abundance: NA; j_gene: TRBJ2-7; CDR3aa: CASSLGQGPYEQYF
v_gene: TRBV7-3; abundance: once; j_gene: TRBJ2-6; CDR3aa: CASSKQGSGANVLTF
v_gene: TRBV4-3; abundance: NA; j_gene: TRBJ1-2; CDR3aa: CASSQGSAGAGYGYTF
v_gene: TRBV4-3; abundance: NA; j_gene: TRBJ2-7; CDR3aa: CASSRGNRGTGAYEQYF
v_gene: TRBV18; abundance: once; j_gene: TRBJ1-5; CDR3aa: CASSQGTGNQPQHF
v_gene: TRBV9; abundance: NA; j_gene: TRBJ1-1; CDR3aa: CASSVAGQGGTEAFF
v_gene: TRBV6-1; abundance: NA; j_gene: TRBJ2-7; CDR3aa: CASSDGGFYEQYF
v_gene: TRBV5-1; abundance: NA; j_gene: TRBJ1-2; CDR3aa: CASRPGGLGQGASGYTF
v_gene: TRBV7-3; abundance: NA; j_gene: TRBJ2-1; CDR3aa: CASSPPLAGSSYNEQFF
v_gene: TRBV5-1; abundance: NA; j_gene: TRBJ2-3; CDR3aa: CASSSRGMTDTQYF
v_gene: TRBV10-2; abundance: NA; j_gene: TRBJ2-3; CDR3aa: CASKELLAADTQYF
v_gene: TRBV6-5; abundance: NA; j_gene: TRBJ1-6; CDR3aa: CATTTGRFSPLHF
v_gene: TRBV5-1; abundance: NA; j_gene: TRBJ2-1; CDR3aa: CASSWRGQGSEQFF
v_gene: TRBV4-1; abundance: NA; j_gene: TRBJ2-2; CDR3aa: CASSPPENTGELFF
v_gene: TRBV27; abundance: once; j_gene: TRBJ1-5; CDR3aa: CASSLIGSNQPQHF
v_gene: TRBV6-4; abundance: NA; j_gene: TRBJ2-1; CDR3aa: CASRTSYPTYNEQFF
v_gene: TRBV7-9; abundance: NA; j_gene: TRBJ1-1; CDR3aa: CATDRGRNTEAFF
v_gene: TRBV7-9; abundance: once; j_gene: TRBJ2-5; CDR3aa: CASNPPAGGGRETQYF
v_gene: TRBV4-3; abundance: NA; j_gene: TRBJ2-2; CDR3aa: CASSPLAGGTGELFF
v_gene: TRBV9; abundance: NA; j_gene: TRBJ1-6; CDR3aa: CASSVFHISNSPLHF
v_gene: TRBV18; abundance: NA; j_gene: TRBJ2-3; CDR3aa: CAPQASGGADTQYF
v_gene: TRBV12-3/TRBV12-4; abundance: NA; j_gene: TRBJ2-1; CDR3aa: CASTDRLGGTLF
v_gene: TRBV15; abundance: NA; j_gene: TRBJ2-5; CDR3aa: CATSRGPRGGGETQYF
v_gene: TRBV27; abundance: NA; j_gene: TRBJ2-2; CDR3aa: CASKRLAGTTNTGELFF
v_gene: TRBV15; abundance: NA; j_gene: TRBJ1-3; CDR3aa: CATSKKDRLSGNTIYF
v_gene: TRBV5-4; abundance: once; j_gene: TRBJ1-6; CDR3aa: CASSSNWGQGNSPLHF
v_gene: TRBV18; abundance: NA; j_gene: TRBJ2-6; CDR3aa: CASSQGAYALTGANVLTF
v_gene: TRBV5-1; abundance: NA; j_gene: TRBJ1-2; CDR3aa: CASSLAGQNYGYTF
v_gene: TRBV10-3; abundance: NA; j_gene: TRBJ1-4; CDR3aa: CAISESTTEKLFF